These 21 T cell receptor beta chains originate from one sample sequenced in a study of vaccination effects on CD4 cells after COVID-19. It was after more than 8 days of culture that CD4+ T cells were isolated. Profiled with immunoSEQ multiplex PCR; TCRdb holds only in-frame clones, not every one. The sample includes some 36,000 clones, around 67% of them seen just once. For these receptors, no antigen is known. Sequenced material: CD4+ T cells from PBMCs cultured without peptide, taken before COVID-19 vaccination. These receptors were collected from a human donor who received a COVID-19 vaccine.

V is TRBV2 and J is TRBJ2-2; 8 bases match TRBD1. Germline V gene data show CDR1 as SNHLY and CDR2 as FYNNEI. This CDR3 is built from 15 residues. V lost 4 bases to trimming and J lost 6 bases; unmatched junction nucleotides: 7. The CDR3 DNA follows: TGTGCCAGCAGTGCACAGGGGGTGTTGTCCGGGGAGCTGTTTTTT. Translating it yields CASSAQGVLSGELFF.

This chain links TRBV6-6 with TRBJ1-1; tentatively, D is TRBD1 (5 bases). Trimming pared 2 bases from V and 5 bases from J, leaving 15 bases between. The length of the CDR3 is 15 residues. Germline V CDR1 and CDR2: MNHNY, SVGAGI (reference sequence). CDR3 sequence reads: CASSYPGQGGTEAFF. CDR3 coding DNA: TGTGCCAGCAGTTACCCGGGGCAGGGTGGGACTGAAGCTTTCTTT.

This chain connects TRBV4-1 to TRBJ2-1; D is possibly TRBD1 (6 bases). V was clipped by 1 base and J by 2 bases, with 15 bases between them. CDR1 is MGHRA and CDR2 is YSYEKL in the germline V gene. The CDR3 extends over 17 amino acids. The CDR3 sequence: CASSQASGRGTYNEQFF. For the CDR3, the DNA is TGCGCCAGCAGCCAAGCGAGTGGCAGGGGAACCTACAATGAGCAGTTCTTC.

This clone was found once. The J gene is TRBJ1-1, the V gene TRBV7-2; D may be TRBD1 (5 bases). This CDR3 comprises 13 residues. V dropped 3 bases and J dropped 1 base, with 6 bases sitting between them. The germline gives CDR1 SGHTA, CDR2 FQGNSA. In DNA, the CDR3 is TGTGCCAGCAGCTTCCAGGGGAACACTGAAGCTTTCTTT. The encoded protein is CASSFQGNTEAFF.

In its sample, this clone was seen a few times. The chain has TRBV2 and TRBJ2-5; D gene unclear. The V and J ends lost 1 base and 3 bases respectively, with 18 bases between them. Germline V gene data show CDR1 as SNHLY and CDR2 as FYNNEI. The CDR3 consists of 17 residues. CDR3 amino acids: CASSEVSGIGGEETQYF. The CDR3 bases are TGTGCCAGCAGTGAAGTGAGTGGAATCGGTGGGGAAGAGACCCAGTACTTC.

J is TRBJ1-2 and V is TRBV28, with D maybe TRBD1 (6 bases). V was pared by 4 bases and J by 5 bases, with 23 bases between. CDR1 is MDHEN and CDR2 is SYDVKM in the germline V gene. The CDR3 is made up of 17 amino acids. Written as DNA, the CDR3 is TGTGCCAGCAGTTCAGCCCTACTGGGGGCAATGGGTTATGGCTACACCTTC. Protein product: CASSSALLGAMGYGYTF.

The chain joins TRBV10-1 to TRBJ2-1; TRBD1 might be the D (6 bases). The CDR3 loop spans 14 amino acids. Germline V CDR1 and CDR2: WNHNN, SYGVQD (reference sequence). V was clipped by 8 bases and J by 2 bases, with 13 bases between them. CDR3 sequence reads: CASRPDRTYNEQFF. The DNA for the CDR3 is TGCGCCAGCCGACCGGACAGAACCTACAATGAGCAGTTCTTC.

The CDR3 sequence: CASSGQGQGVTEAFF. As DNA, the CDR3 is TGTGCCAGCAGCGGGCAGGGGCAGGGGGTCACTGAAGCTTTCTTT. The chain employs TRBV11-2 and TRBJ1-1, with TRBD1 matching over 7 bases. Germline loops: CDR1 SGHAT, CDR2 FQNNGV. This CDR3 region has 15 residues. V shed 5 bases and J 4 bases; nucleotides not matched to a gene: 10.

The J gene is TRBJ1-2, the V gene TRBV19, with a tentative D call TRBD1 (5 bases). Germline lookup yields CDR1 LNHDA and CDR2 SQIVND (reference sequence). The CDR3 totals 15 residues. V gave up 9 bases and J gave up 5 bases, with 22 bases separating them. The CDR3: CASRVSGTKTYGYTF. As DNA, the CDR3 is TGTGCCAGCAGGGTCTCCGGGACGAAGACTTATGGCTACACCTTC.

This chain connects TRBV6-2 or TRBV6-3 to TRBJ1-5; D is unresolved. Germline V gene sequence: CDR1 MNHEY, CDR2 SVGEGT. Trimming cost V 2 bases and J 7 bases, with 21 bases left between them. The CDR3 is 17 residues long. The CDR3 DNA sequence: TGTGCCAGCAGTTACGAGGAGTGGGAGGGTGTCAGCCAGCCCCAGCATTTT. This codes for CASSYEEWEGVSQPQHF.

V usage is TRBV10-1 and J usage is TRBJ2-5; TRBD2 aligns across 13 bases. The germline V gene encodes CDR1 WNHNN and CDR2 SYGVQD (reference sequence). The V segment lost 4 bases and the J segment 3 bases; nucleotides outside the gene matches: 5. The CDR3 spans 16 residues. The CDR3 nucleotides are TGCGCCAGCAGTGCCGCCGGGACTAGCGGGAAAGAGACCCAGTACTTC. Its protein is CASSAAGTSGKETQYF.

In this sample, this clone turned up once. The chain uses TRBV2 and TRBJ1-1; weak D call: TRBD1 (6 bases). CDR3 length equals 15 residues. Germline loops: CDR1 SNHLY, CDR2 FYNNEI. Trimming cost V 6 bases and J 3 bases, with 17 bases left between them. DNA for the CDR3: TGTGCCAGCAGGATAATGACAGGCAGATACACTGAAGCTTTCTTT. It yields the protein CASRIMTGRYTEAFF. Combining the CDR3 with reference TRBV2 and TRBJ1-1 gives the whole variable domain EPEVTQTPSHQVTQMGQEVILRCVPISNHLYFYWYRQILGQKVEFLVSFYNNEISEKSEIFDDQFSVERPDGSNFTLKIRSTKLEDSAMYFCASRIMTGRYTEAFFGQGTRLTVV.

The genes are TRBV18 and TRBJ2-1; weak D call: TRBD1 (6 bases). Germline V lookup: CDR1 KGHSH, CDR2 LQKENI. CDR3 length equals 14 residues. V was clipped by 6 bases and J by 7 bases, with 16 bases between them. The CDR3 DNA reads as TGTGCCAGCTCTCCGAATAGCAGGGGAAATGAGCAGTTCTTC. Translating gives CASSPNSRGNEQFF.

The rearrangement links TRBV7-9 to TRBJ2-1; 14 nucleotides line up with TRBD2. Germline values: CDR1 SEHNR, CDR2 FQNEAQ (reference sequence). The CDR3 has 15 amino acids. V shed 5 bases and J 9 bases; nucleotides not matched to a gene: 6. The CDR3 DNA sequence: TGTGCCAGCAGCGTGGGACTAGCGGGAGTTGGTGAGCAGTTCTTC. Its translation is CASSVGLAGVGEQFF.

This chain links TRBV14 with TRBJ2-7; D unclear. CDR1 and CDR2 (germline): SGHDN, FVKESK. The V end was cut by 0 bases, the J end by 0 bases, with 9 bases between. This CDR3 region has 15 residues. Here the CDR3 reads CASSQDQVRSYEQYF. DNA of the CDR3: TGTGCCAGCAGCCAAGACCAGGTACGCTCCTACGAGCAGTACTTC.

The gene calls are TRBV4-2 and TRBJ2-3; 11 bases are a match to TRBD1. Germline-derived CDR1 and CDR2 are LGHNA and YNFKEQ. The V gene end was trimmed by 4 bases and the J gene end by 1 base; junction bases not matched to a gene: 4. CDR3 size: 16 residues. CDR3 protein: CASSLDRGRRTDTQYF. The DNA of the CDR3 is TGTGCCAGCAGCCTGGACAGGGGGCGCCGCACAGATACGCAGTATTTT.

The chain couples TRBV10-3 to TRBJ2-3; either TRBD1 or TRBD2 may supply D (6 bases each). Germline CDR1 and CDR2: ENHRY and SYGVKD. V shed 4 bases and J shed 2 bases, with 13 bases lying between them. There are 15 residues in the CDR3. DNA of the CDR3: TGTGCCATCAGTGCGGGGGCTAATCCCACAGATACGCAGTATTTT. It specifies CAISAGANPTDTQYF.

The chain links TRBV19 to TRBJ2-1, with a tentative D call TRBD1 (6 bases). The germline gives CDR1 LNHDA, CDR2 SQIVND (reference sequence). CDR3 length equals 15 residues. Trimming pared 1 base from V and 12 bases from J, leaving 19 bases between. CDR3 sequence (DNA): TGTGCCAGTAGTATAGCTTGGGACATTCCTAGGGGGCAGTTCTTC. Translated, it gives CASSIAWDIPRGQFF.

This clone has more than one count but fewer than ten. The J gene is TRBJ2-1, the V gene TRBV27; D call uncertain. Germline-derived CDR1 and CDR2 are MNHEY and SMNVEV (reference sequence). This CDR3 has 13 residues. Deletions cut 7 bases from V and 6 bases from J, with 13 bases between. The CDR3 spells CASTGRTVNEQFF. The CDR3 DNA reads as TGTGCCAGCACCGGCAGGACCGTCAATGAGCAGTTCTTC.

In nucleotides, the CDR3 is TGTGCCAGCAGTTACTCGAACAGGGGGCTTGGAAACACCATATATTTT. Amino acids: CASSYSNRGLGNTIYF. J is TRBJ1-3 and V is TRBV6-5, with 9 bases fitting TRBD1. V dropped 0 bases and J dropped 3; count of bases not matched to a gene: 3. The V gene's germline CDR1 is MNHEY and CDR2 SVGAGI. The CDR3 is made up of 16 amino acids.

The chain recombines TRBV2 with TRBJ2-2; 8 positions match TRBD1. Germline V gives CDR1 SNHLY, CDR2 FYNNEI. V shed 6 bases and J 6 bases; nucleotides not matched to a gene: 3. The CDR3 is 13 residues long. CDR3 DNA sequence: TGTGCCAGCAGGACAGGGGCCGCCGGGGAGCTGTTTTTT. It yields the protein CASRTGAAGELFF.